These 17 T cell receptor beta chains were all obtained from the same sample, sequenced in a study of blood T cells in healthy people across ages. A J-beta primer mix and a sample-barcoded 5' primer were used in a second PCR of about 7 to 12 cycles. TCRdb used MiXCR to reprocess the 5' RACE reads, holding one entry per CDR3 protein. In the table there are more than 650,000 distinct CDR3 sequences, about a fifth of which are singletons. The sequenced sample consisted of blood. The source is a man aged 65 to 79 in good health.

This rearrangement joins TRBV20-1 to TRBJ1-1, with 9 bases that match TRBD1. Germline V CDR1 and CDR2: DFQATT, SNEGSKA (reference sequence). This CDR3 contains 15 residues. V trimming: 2 bases; J trimming: 2 bases; junction bases outside the gene matches: 6. This CDR3 reads CSARRTGATNTEAFF. The CDR3 nucleotides are TGCAGTGCTAGACGGACAGGGGCCACCAACACTGAAGCTTTCTTT.

The CDR3 DNA reads TGTGCCAGCAGCCAGAGGGGGCAGGGGGAAAACTATGGCTACACCTTC. Amino acid sequence: CASSQRGQGENYGYTF. This rearrangement joins TRBV4-2 to TRBJ1-2, with 7 bases identical to TRBD1. This CDR3 spans 16 amino acids. The junction had 9 bases not matched to a gene; V was cut back by 3 bases and J by 2 bases. Per the germline V gene, CDR1 is LGHNA and CDR2 is YNFKEQ.

This chain links TRBV28 with TRBJ1-6; weak D call: TRBD1 (5 bases). Trimming shortened V by 6 bases and J by 6 bases, and 12 bases separated the two germline ends. Germline V CDR1 and CDR2: MDHEN, SYDVKM. The CDR3 sequence is 14 residues long. The CDR3 DNA reads TGTGCCAGCAGGCTGCACAGGAGTAATTCACCCCTCCACTTT. This translates into CASRLHRSNSPLHF.

V is TRBV4-1 and J is TRBJ2-3; 7 positions match TRBD2. V lost 6 bases to trimming and J lost 2 bases; unmatched junction nucleotides: 11. The CDR3 is made up of 16 amino acids. Germline CDR1 and CDR2: MGHRA and YSYEKL. DNA for the CDR3: TGCGCCAGCAGTACTGGCGGGAGACCGCTCACAGATACGCAGTATTTT. Translation gives CASSTGGRPLTDTQYF.

This clonotype was found many times. The rearrangement uses TRBV20-1 and TRBJ2-2; possible D gene TRBD1, 6 bases. Germline CDR1 DFQATT, CDR2 SNEGSKA (reference sequence). The CDR3 consists of 14 residues. The germline V and J ends were trimmed by 3 bases and 0 bases, with 8 bases remaining between them. The CDR3 reads CSASRGTNTGELFF. The CDR3 nucleotides are TGCAGTGCTAGCAGGGGAACGAACACCGGGGAGCTGTTTTTT.

There are many counts of this clonotype. The chain joins TRBV12-3 or TRBV12-4 to TRBJ2-1, with D unresolved. The CDR3 is 12 residues long. V was clipped by 3 bases and J by 6 bases, with 6 bases between them. The CDR3 region is CASSLSSNEQFF. The CDR3 DNA sequence: TGTGCCAGCAGTTTGTCCAGCAATGAGCAGTTCTTC.

CDR3 nucleotides: TGTGCCAGCACGAGTCAGGGGGCGGCTGCCTACGAGCAGTACTTC. This translates into CASTSQGAAAYEQYF. The chain is built from TRBV2 and TRBJ2-7; 8 nucleotides line up with TRBD1. Germline CDR1 reads SNHLY; CDR2 reads FYNNEI. The CDR3 consists of 15 residues. Unmatched junction bases numbered 10, after V lost 7 bases and J lost 2 bases.

This chain links TRBV7-6 with TRBJ1-2; 8 nucleotides line up with TRBD1. In germline, CDR1 is SGHVS, CDR2 FNYEAQ. CDR3 size: 13 residues. With V trimmed by 4 bases and J by 5 bases, 3 bases remained unmatched. In DNA form, the CDR3 reads TGTGCCAGCAGCTCATGGACAGGGTATGGCTACACCTTC. This encodes CASSSWTGYGYTF.

This clonotype was counted many times. V and J are TRBV12-3 or TRBV12-4 and TRBJ2-4; D not certain. CDR3 length: 13 amino acids. V shed 2 bases and J shed 0 bases, with 2 bases lying between them. In nucleotides, the CDR3 is TGTGCCAGCAGTTTAACAGCCAAAAACATTCAGTACTTC. Encoded protein: CASSLTAKNIQYF.

The CDR3 nucleotides are TGTGCCAGCAGCTTAAGGGACGCCTTTAGGGAGCTGTTTTTT. It codes for CASSLRDAFRELFF. V gene TRBV7-2 combines with J gene TRBJ2-2; tentatively, D is TRBD1 or TRBD2 (5 bases each). V gave up 2 bases and J gave up 9 bases, with 13 bases separating them. Germline V CDR1 and CDR2: SGHTA, FQGNSA. This CDR3 contains 14 residues. Looking up the rest from reference TRBV7-2 and TRBJ2-2 gives the full variable domain: GAGVSQSPSNKVTEKGKDVELRCDPISGHTALYWYRQSLGQGLEFLIYFQGNSAPDKSGLPSDRFSAERTGGSVSTLTIQRTQQEDSAVYLCASSLRDAFRELFFGEGSRLTVL.

J is TRBJ2-5 and V is TRBV10-3, with D perhaps TRBD1 (5 bases). The CDR3 runs to 15 residues. Germline CDR1 ENHRY, CDR2 SYGVKD. V was clipped by 2 bases and J by 5 bases, with 15 bases between them. CDR3 coding DNA: TGTGCCATCAGTGAGCCAGCTGGGGCAGAGGAGACCCAGTACTTC. Translated: CAISEPAGAEETQYF.

This clonotype was seen repeatedly, ten times or more. The chain is built from TRBV6-5 and TRBJ2-7; TRBD1 is a possible D gene (6 bases). V gave up 6 bases and J gave up 0 bases, with 12 bases separating them. In germline, CDR1 is MNHEY, CDR2 SVGAGI. This CDR3 is built from 14 residues. The DNA of the CDR3 is TGTGCCAGCAGAGGACAGCTCTCCTCCTACGAGCAGTACTTC. This codes for CASRGQLSSYEQYF.

This chain uses TRBV5-1 with TRBJ2-5, with D perhaps matching TRBD1 (6 bases). Trimming left V 7 bases short and J 1 base short, with 14 bases between. CDR3 length: 14 residues. The V gene's germline CDR1 is SGHRS and CDR2 YFSETQ. The CDR3, as DNA: TGCGCCAGCTGCGTCGGACAGCCCCAAGAGACCCAGTACTTC. This codes for CASCVGQPQETQYF.

The gene calls are TRBV7-2 and TRBJ2-1, with no clear D. The J call may be faulty, since TRBJ2-5 better matches the DNA end. Germline CDR1 SGHTA, CDR2 FQGNSA. The CDR3 spans 14 residues. The DNA of the CDR3 is TGTGCCAGCACCCTTCTGGGGATGCGAGAGACCCAGTACTTC. Its translation is CASTLLGMRETQYF.

This clonotype was observed at least ten times. This chain links TRBV7-9 with TRBJ2-7, with 9 nucleotides matching TRBD2. V lost 3 bases, J lost 0 bases, and 0 bases stayed unmatched. Germline V gene sequence: CDR1 SEHNR, CDR2 FQNEAQ (reference sequence). This CDR3 is built from 14 residues. CDR3 protein: CASSFSGSSYEQYV. CDR3 bases: TGTGCCAGCAGCTTTAGCGGGAGCTCCTACGAGCAGTACGTC.

The chain recombines TRBV7-2 with TRBJ2-5; 8 nucleotides match TRBD1. The germline CDR1 and CDR2 sequences are SGHTA and FQGNSA. Trimming cost V 0 bases and J 5 bases; bases outside gene matches: 8. This CDR3 spans 16 amino acids. CDR3 in amino acids: CASSLALDRGWETQYF. The CDR3 bases are TGTGCCAGCAGCTTAGCTCTTGACAGGGGTTGGGAGACCCAGTACTTC.

This clonotype was counted a few times. This chain uses TRBV15 with TRBJ2-7; D ambiguous. V gave up 1 base and J gave up 6 bases, with 22 bases separating them. The germline CDR1 and CDR2 sequences are LNHNV and YYDKDF (reference sequence). The CDR3 covers 17 residues. The CDR3 protein is CATSRGSLLSGVSEQYV. CDR3 coding DNA: TGTGCCACCAGCAGAGGATCCCTGCTTTCTGGGGTAAGCGAGCAGTACGTC.